Detailed here is one TCR beta chain. Its antigen specificity is not known. It has no much larger one-base neighbor in the sample; base qualities were not kept. The sample originates from a study of blood T cells in healthy people across ages (dated by TCRdb to between 2015 and 2017). In terms of the full investigation: In model experiments, template switching captured about one uniquely barcoded TCR beta cDNA molecule for every two T cells. Donors were grouped into four age groups: young (average 16 years), middle-aged (about 38), aged (over 55) and long-lived (just over 80). To track age-related changes in TCR beta repertoire diversity, the study relied on deep sequencing normalized with unique cDNA molecular identifiers. Two additional independent replicas of 1 million unique cDNA reads from the same blood draw were analyzed for two donors (one aged 18 to 30 and one aged 80 or older). What the study reported, not specific to this receptor: Since profiling was done on bulk unsorted PBMCs, naive and antigen-experienced compartments could not be conclusively compared. A strong correlation was found between observed TCR beta diversity and the percentage of naive T cells measured by flow cytometry. Observed TCR beta diversity per million T cells fell roughly linearly with age, and a significant reduction was already apparent by age approximately 41. Because donor CMV infection status was unknown, age-related changes in expanded clonotypes were potentially confounded. The long-lived group showed more naive CD4+ T cells, fewer expanded clones and increased TCR diversity than the aged group, suggesting age selection. Total diversity estimates from one million sequenced T cells were considered lower bounds and underestimates.

Donors were 35 to 40 systemically healthy Caucasian individuals from Russia aged roughly 6 to 100 years. Ten milliliters of peripheral blood were drawn from each donor into EDTA-treated Vacutainer tubes. Ficoll-Paque density-gradient centrifugation was used to isolate PBMCs, with at least 7 million per sample. Trizol reagent was used to extract total RNA from the PBMCs, yielding at least 6 micrograms per sample. Naive CD45RAhigh/CD27high T cell percentages were measured by flow cytometry on a PBMC aliquot from every donor. Library construction relied on 5' RACE. TCRdb records Illumina HiSeq 2500 as the sequencer. The second PCR ran for roughly 6 to 11 cycles and used a J-beta primer mix along with a sample-barcoded 5' primer. A unique molecular identifier was introduced onto each TCR beta cDNA molecule by a template-switch 5' adaptor carrying 12 random nucleotides. Each sample yielded at least 2.5 million CDR3-containing paired-end reads. The Mint cDNA synthesis kit, primed by a TRBC-specific oligonucleotide, was used to synthesize first-strand cDNA from all RNA. Following uracil-DNA glycosylase treatment, a first 18-cycle PCR with universal primers M1SS and BC2_uni_R was performed on all cDNA. Regarding the original processing steps: Each sample was normalized by randomly selecting 1 million high-quality reads, each carrying a distinct molecular identifier. Reads with shared molecular identifiers were discarded instead of being binned into consensus sequences. MiTCR, run with a Q25 quality threshold and the strictest error-elimination algorithm, handled CDR3 identification, clonotype clustering and error correction. A nonparametric unseen species model with Euler transformation was used to estimate lower-bound total TCR beta diversity. In-frame beta chains were kept once TCRdb had trimmed the public reads at Q25 with fastp and called clones with MiXCR. All rows with the same CDR3 protein become a single entry with the most common DNA and genes. These V and J calls derive from TCRdb rather than the authors' analysis. Within this sample are around 820,000 distinct CDR3 sequences, with roughly 25% of them counted one time only. In total, the top ten clones hold roughly 3.8% of the sample.

The cysteine opens and the phenylalanine closes a CDR3 of 13 amino acids. Solely the CDR3 DNA is kept, with 39 bases framed from the first base. Sequences MDHEN (CDR1) and SYDVKM (CDR2) are obtained from the germline V gene. V and J lose 5 bases and 7 bases, and a span of 12 bases separates them. The same sample was also used in a study of T cells of mothers and their children. The second study also describes: Nine systemically healthy Caucasian individuals served as donors, namely three mothers together with their six children. cDNA synthesis used all of the extracted RNA, with approximately 1.6 ug of RNA in each 15 ul reaction. Sample barcodes and 2-4 random nucleotides were added via the M1S primer in the second PCR. Each mother yielded over 9.5 million TCR beta CDR3 reads and each child 3 million to 3.5 million reads. In both related and unrelated pairs, thymic selection shapes the output of TCR recombination in a similar way, with inherited differences having only a minor effect. Normalized repertoire overlap in related mother-child pairs was always slightly higher than in unrelated mother-child pairs, but the difference was never significant. With a sensitivity of approximately 92 clones per million clonotypes, no persistent microchimeric T cell clones were detected. To look for features that set related mother-child pairs apart from unrelated individuals, the researchers ran deep NGS to compare the TCR beta repertoires of mothers and children. The mean age was roughly 40 +/- 4 years for the mothers and approximately 11 +/- 4 years for the children. Libraries were sequenced on Illumina HiSeq 2000 with 100+100 nt paired-end reads after adapter ligation with NEBNext reagents. To prevent cross-contamination, the mother and child libraries were prepared a month apart and were sequenced in separate runs. Between roughly 500,000 and 2,300,000 distinct TCR beta clonotypes were identified per donor. Naive TCR beta clonotypes were estimated from low-frequency clonotypes matched to each donor's FACS-determined naive share, without sorting.

The rearranged segments are TRBV28 and TRBJ2-4, with the D gene uncertain. The sequenced sample consisted of blood. The source of this sequence is a boy aged 5-17 years in good health. The CDR3 protein sequence reads: CASSLRTGNIQYF. The nucleotide sequence is TGTGCCAGCAGTCTTCGGACCGGTAACATTCAGTACTTC.